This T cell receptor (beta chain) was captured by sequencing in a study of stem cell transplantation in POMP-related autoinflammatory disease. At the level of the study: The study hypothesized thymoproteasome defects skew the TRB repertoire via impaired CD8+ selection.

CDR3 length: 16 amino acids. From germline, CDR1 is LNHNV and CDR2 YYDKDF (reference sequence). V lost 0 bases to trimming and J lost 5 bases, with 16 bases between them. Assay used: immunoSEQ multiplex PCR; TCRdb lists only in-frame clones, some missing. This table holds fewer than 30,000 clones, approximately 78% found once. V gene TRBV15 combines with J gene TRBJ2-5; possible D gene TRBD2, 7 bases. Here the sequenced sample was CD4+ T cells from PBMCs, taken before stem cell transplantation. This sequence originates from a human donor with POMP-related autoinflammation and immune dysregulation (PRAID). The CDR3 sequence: CATSRDLAGARETQYF. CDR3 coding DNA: TGTGCCACCAGCAGAGATTTGGCGGGGGCTAGGGAGACCCAGTACTTC.